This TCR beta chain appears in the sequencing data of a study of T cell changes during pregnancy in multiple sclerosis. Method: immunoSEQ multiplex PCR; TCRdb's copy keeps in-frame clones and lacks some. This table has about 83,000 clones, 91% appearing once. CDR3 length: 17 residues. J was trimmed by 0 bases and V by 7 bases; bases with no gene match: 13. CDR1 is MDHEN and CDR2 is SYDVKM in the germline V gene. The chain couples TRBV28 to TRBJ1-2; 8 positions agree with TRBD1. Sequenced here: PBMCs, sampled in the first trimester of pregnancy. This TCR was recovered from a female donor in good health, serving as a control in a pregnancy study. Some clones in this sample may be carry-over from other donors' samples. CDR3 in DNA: TGTGCCAGCACTCTATCGGACAGGGCGTCGGCTAACTATGGCTACACCTTC. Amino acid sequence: CASTLSDRASANYGYTF.